This T cell receptor (beta chain) was recovered during a study of T-cell memory formation after mild COVID-19. Study as a whole: Most TCR clusters belonged to a single donor.

Whole-study results and caveats: Cross-reactive memory apparently joined, as some responding clones appeared in pre-infection memory. Day 15 to 85 contractors were CD4/CD8 balanced; later expanders leaned CD4+. Chiefly within CM and EM were the contracting CD4+ clones; CD8+ ones were within EMRA.

MiXCR, applied by TCRdb to the 5' RACE reads, yields one record per CDR3 protein. This sample has 200,000 to 250,000 distinct CDR3 sequences; 10% to 13% occur once, and the top ten carry just over 3%. About this clonotype: Its cognate antigen is unknown.

V dropped 3 bases and J dropped 6 bases, with 8 bases sitting between them. Germline CDR1 is SEHNR and CDR2 is FQNEAQ (reference sequence). The CDR3 extends over 12 amino acids. Material for sequencing was PBMCs or a T cell subset sorted from them (not recorded which). The TCR comes from a man aged 18 to 29 who had mild COVID-19 (a few samples of this study predate the infection). Cell type and time point are not known. The V and J genes are TRBV7-9 and TRBJ1-1; D is ambiguous. The CDR3 spells CASSLEFAEAFF. DNA of the CDR3: TGTGCCAGCAGCTTGGAGTTCGCTGAAGCTTTCTTT. The variable domain in full, with the rest retrieved from reference TRBV7-9 and TRBJ1-1, is DTGVSQNPRHKITKRGQNVTFRCDPISEHNRLYWYRQTLGQGPEFLTYFQNEAQLEKSRLLSDRFSAERPKGSFSTLEIQRTEQGDSAMYLCASSLEFAEAFFGQGTRLTVV.